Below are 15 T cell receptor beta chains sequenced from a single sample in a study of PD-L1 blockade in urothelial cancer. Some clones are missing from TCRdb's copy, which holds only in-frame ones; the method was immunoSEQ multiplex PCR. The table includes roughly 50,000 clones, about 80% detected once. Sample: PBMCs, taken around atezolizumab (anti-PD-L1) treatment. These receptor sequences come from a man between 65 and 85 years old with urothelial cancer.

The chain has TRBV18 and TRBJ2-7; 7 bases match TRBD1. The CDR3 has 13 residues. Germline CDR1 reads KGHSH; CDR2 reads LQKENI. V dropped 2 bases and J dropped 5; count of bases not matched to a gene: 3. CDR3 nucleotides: TGTGCCAGCTCACCAACAGGGGCGCACGAGCAGTACTTC. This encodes CASSPTGAHEQYF.

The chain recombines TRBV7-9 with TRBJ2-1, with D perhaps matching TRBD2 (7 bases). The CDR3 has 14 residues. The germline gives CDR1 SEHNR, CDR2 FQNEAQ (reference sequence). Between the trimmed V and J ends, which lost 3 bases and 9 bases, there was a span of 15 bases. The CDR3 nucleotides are TGTGCCAGCAGCTTTGTAGGGGGGGATATTGAGCAGTTCTTC. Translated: CASSFVGGDIEQFF.

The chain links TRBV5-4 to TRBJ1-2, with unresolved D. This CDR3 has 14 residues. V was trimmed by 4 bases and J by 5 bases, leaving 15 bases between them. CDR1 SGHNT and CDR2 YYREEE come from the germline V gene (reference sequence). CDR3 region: CASSPSRLSYGYTF. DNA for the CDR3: TGTGCCAGCAGCCCCTCCAGGCTGTCGTATGGCTACACCTTC.

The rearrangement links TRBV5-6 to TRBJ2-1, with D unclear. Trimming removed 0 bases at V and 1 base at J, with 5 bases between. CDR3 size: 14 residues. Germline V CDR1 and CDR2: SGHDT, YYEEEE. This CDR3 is CASSLGQSYNEQFF. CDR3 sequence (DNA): TGTGCCAGCAGCTTGGGCCAGTCCTACAATGAGCAGTTCTTC.

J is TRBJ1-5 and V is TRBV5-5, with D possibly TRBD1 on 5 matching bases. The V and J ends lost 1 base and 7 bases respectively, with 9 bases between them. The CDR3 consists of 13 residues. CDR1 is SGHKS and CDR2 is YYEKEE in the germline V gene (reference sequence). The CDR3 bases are TGTGCCAGCAGCTTGTATGGACAACAGCCCCAGCATTTT. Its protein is CASSLYGQQPQHF.

The CDR3 loop reads CASSPKAGLVSSYEQYF. The CDR3 region has the DNA TGTGCCAGCAGCCCAAAAGCAGGACTTGTTAGCTCCTACGAGCAGTACTTC. The chain couples TRBV11-3 to TRBJ2-7; TRBD2 is a possible D gene (5 bases). In germline, CDR1 is SGHNT, CDR2 YENEEA. Trimming took off 5 bases at V and 0 bases at J, with 20 bases between the two ends. This CDR3 contains 17 residues.

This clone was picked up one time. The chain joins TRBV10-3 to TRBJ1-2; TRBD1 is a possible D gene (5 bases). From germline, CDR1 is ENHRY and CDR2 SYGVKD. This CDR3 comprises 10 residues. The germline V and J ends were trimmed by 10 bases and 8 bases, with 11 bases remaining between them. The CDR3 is CATLSGGYTF. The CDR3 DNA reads TGTGCCACTTTGTCAGGGGGCTACACCTTC.

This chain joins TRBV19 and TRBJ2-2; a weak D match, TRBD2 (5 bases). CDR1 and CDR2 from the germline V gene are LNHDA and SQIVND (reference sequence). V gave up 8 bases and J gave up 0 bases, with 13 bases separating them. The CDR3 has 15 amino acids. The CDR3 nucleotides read TGTGCCAGTCAGGCTCGGGATTCGAACACCGGGGAGCTGTTTTTT. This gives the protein CASQARDSNTGELFF.

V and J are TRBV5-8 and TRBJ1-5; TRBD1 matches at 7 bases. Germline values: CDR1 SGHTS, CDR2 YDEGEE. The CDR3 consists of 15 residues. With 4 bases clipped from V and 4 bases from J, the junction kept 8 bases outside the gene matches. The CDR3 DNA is TGTGCCAGCAGCCCTAAGACAGGGAGTAATCAGCCCCAGCATTTT. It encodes CASSPKTGSNQPQHF.

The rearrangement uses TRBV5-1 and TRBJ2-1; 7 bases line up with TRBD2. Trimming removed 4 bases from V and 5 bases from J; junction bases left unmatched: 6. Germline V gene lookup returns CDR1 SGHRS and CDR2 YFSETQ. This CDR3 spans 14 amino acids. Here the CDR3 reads CASSLSGDHNEQFF. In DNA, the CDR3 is TGCGCCAGCAGCCTCAGCGGGGACCACAATGAGCAGTTCTTC.

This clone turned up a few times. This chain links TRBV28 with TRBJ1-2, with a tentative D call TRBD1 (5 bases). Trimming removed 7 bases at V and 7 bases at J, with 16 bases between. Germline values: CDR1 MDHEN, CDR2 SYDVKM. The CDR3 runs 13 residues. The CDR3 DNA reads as TGTGCCAGCATCAATCAGGGATACGGTGGCTACACCTTC. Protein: CASINQGYGGYTF.

The DNA of the CDR3 is TGTGCCAGTAGTATAGATCTATGGGCGGGGAAGGCTTTCTTT. Translating it yields CASSIDLWAGKAFF. The chain has TRBV19 and TRBJ1-1, with D unresolved. Germline lookup yields CDR1 LNHDA and CDR2 SQIVND (reference sequence). The V end lost 0 bases, the J end lost 11 bases, and 16 bases lay between the germline ends. This CDR3 comprises 14 residues.

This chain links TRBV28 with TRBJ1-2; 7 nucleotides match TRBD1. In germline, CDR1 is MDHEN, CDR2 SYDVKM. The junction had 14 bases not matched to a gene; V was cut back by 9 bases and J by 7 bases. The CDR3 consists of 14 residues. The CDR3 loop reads CASTNLGQARGYTF. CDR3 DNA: TGTGCCAGTACAAACCTCGGACAGGCCCGTGGCTACACCTTC.

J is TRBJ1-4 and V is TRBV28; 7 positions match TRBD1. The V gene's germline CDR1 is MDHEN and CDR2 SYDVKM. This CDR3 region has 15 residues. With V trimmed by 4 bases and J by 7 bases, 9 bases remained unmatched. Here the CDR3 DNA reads TGTGCCAGCAGTTACACCCGGGCAGGGGGTGAAAAACTGTTTTTT. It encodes CASSYTRAGGEKLFF.

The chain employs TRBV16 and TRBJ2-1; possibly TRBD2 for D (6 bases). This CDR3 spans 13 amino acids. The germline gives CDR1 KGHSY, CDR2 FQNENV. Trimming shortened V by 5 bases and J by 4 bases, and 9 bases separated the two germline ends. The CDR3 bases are TGTGCCAGCAGCGTCGGGGGATACAATGAGCAGTTCTTC. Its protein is CASSVGGYNEQFF. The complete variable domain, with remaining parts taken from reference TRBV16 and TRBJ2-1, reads GEEVAQTPKHLVRGEGQKAKLYCAPIKGHSYVFWYQQVLKNEFKFLISFQNENVFDETGMPKERFSAKCLPNSPCSLEIQATKLEDSAVYFCASSVGGYNEQFFGPGTRLTVL.